This T cell receptor (beta chain) was identified during a study of T-cell reconstitution after alpha-beta-depleted transplantation in children. Study-wide results and limits: Most T-cell counts and diversity one year after the transplant came from T cells that were newly produced.

Germline CDR1 is SGHRS and CDR2 is YFSETQ. The CDR3 has 14 amino acids. It was with unique molecular identifiers that the TCRbeta library was prepared. One entry per CDR3 protein results from TCRdb running MiXCR on the PCR reads. The sample holds about 300,000 distinct CDR3 sequences, roughly a tenth seen once. This clonotype was detected only a few times. Its antigen is unidentified. The junction shows a germline mismatch at one end, possibly a read error. Sequences were derived from PBMCs, sampled before TCRalphabeta/CD19-depleted stem cell transplant. The chain recombines TRBV5-1 with TRBJ1-4; no reliable D call. The clonotype was recovered from a boy less than two years old with acute myeloid leukemia, due to receive a stem cell transplant. The CDR3 DNA reads TGCACCAGCAGCTTGTCCGGGGCTAATGAAAAACTGTTTTTT. Translating gives CTSSLSGANEKLFF.